This T cell receptor beta chain derives from a study of CD8 T cells in ankylosing spondylitis. Study-level points and caveats: Relatively rare in peripheral blood, disease-linked clones were also CD8+. The study looked at matched synovial fluid samples from ankylosing spondylitis patients. Disease-linked clones were reported to be significantly enriched there. Characteristic of ankylosing spondylitis blood, it appeared, was a TCR beta motif comprising roughly 8 highly homologous variants.

MiXCR, run by TCRdb on the 5' RACE reads, gives a single entry per CDR3 protein. Seen here are around 390,000 distinct CDR3 sequences, 20% to 25% observed once, and the top ten hold around 16%. On this clonotype itself: Its antigen is unidentified.

The germline V gene encodes CDR1 DFQATT and CDR2 SNEGSKA (reference sequence). CDR3 length equals 14 residues. Trimming at V came to 3 bases and at J to 4 bases, leaving 3 bases not matched to a gene. The genes are TRBV20-1 and TRBJ2-1, with 10 nucleotides matching TRBD2. The clonotype was recovered from a male donor with ankylosing spondylitis. Sequenced input: blood, either unsorted or a sorted T cell fraction (not recorded which). The CDR3 bases are TGCAGTGCTAGCGGGACTAGCGATTACAATGAGCAGTTCTTC. Protein: CSASGTSDYNEQFF.